The rows below give T cell receptor beta chains drawn from one sample of a study of T cells in Graves' hyperthyroidism and ophthalmopathy. TCRdb fed the multiplex PCR reads into MiXCR, producing one record per CDR3 protein. Of 400,000 to 500,000 distinct CDR3 sequences listed, roughly 14% are singletons. Sequencing was done on a sample of blood. The receptor source for this set is a man aged 18 to 35 with Graves' ophthalmopathy. CDR3s include the opening cysteine and the closing phenylalanine or tryptophan. The order of the fields is CDR3 DNA, CDR3 protein, J gene, V gene, D gene, clone size. The D gene is left open where the match is weak. Not all rows give a size; the values are once, few, many and, for expanded clones, a class.

TGTGCCAGCAGCTTAGCCGGACAGATTAACGGAAAACTGTTTTTT | CASSLAGQINGKLFF | TRBJ1-4 | TRBV7-9 | - | many
TGCGCCAGCAGCTTCTTTGGGAACTTGAACACTGAAGCTTTCTTT | CASSFFGNLNTEAFF | TRBJ1-1 | TRBV5-1 | - | many
TGTGCCAGCAGCTTAAAACCCTATGGCTACACCTTC | CASSLKPYGYTF | TRBJ1-2 | TRBV11-3 | - | many
TGTGCCAGCAGCTTCCTTAGCGGGGGGAGGGCAGATACGCAGTATTTT | CASSFLSGGRADTQYF | TRBJ2-3 | TRBV7-2 | TRBD2 | many
TGTGCCAGCAGCTCCCTCCCTAGCGGGGGCCCTAGTAACCAAGAGACCCAGTACTTC | CASSSLPSGGPSNQETQYF | TRBJ2-5 | TRBV7-9 | TRBD2 | many
TGTGCCACGACTTCGGGCAGGCAACTGTTTTTT | CATTSGRQLFF | TRBJ1-4 | TRBV2 | - | once
TGTGCCAGTACCCCTGTGGGGACACCGAACACTGAAGCTTTCTTT | CASTPVGTPNTEAFF | TRBJ1-1 | TRBV19 | - | many
TGCGCCAGCAGCACCGGACGGCTATTTGGAAAACTGTTTTTT | CASSTGRLFGKLFF | TRBJ1-4 | TRBV5-1 | - | -
TGCAGTGCTAGAGATATACGGCAGACCTCCTCCTACGAGCAGTACTTC | CSARDIRQTSSYEQYF | TRBJ2-7 | TRBV20-1 | - | many
TGCAGTGCTACCCCCAGGGGGTGGGCGAACACTGAAGCTTTCTTT | CSATPRGWANTEAFF | TRBJ1-1 | TRBV20-1 | TRBD1 | -
TGTGCCAGCAGCTTGGGGGTAGCGGGGCAACAAGAGACCCAGTACTTC | CASSLGVAGQQETQYF | TRBJ2-5 | TRBV5-8 | TRBD2 | many
TGTGCCAGCAGCGAACAGTACTCCTACGAGCAGTACTTC | CASSEQYSYEQYF | TRBJ2-7 | TRBV3-1 | - | many
TGTGCCAGCAGAAAAGGGGACAATGAGCAGTTCTTC | CASRKGDNEQFF | TRBJ2-1 | TRBV6-1 | - | many
TGTGCCAGCAGTACACGACAGACGATGAACACTGAAGCTTTCTTT | CASSTRQTMNTEAFF | TRBJ1-1 | TRBV6-2/TRBV6-3 | - | few
TGTGCCAGCAGTTTTAGGCCGGGACTAGCGTACACAGATACGCAGTATTTT | CASSFRPGLAYTDTQYF | TRBJ2-3 | TRBV12-3/TRBV12-4 | TRBD2 | -
TGCGCCAGCAGCCCCGGGACGGGCAGTTACGAGCAGTACTTC | CASSPGTGSYEQYF | TRBJ2-7 | TRBV5-1 | - | many
TGCGCCAGCAGTGAGTCGGGACGACGCCCGGGCGGGGAGCTGTTTTTT | CASSESGRRPGGELFF | TRBJ2-2 | TRBV10-1 | - | few
TGTGCCAGCAGGCAGACGGAGGATAGCTACGAGCAGTACTTC | CASRQTEDSYEQYF | TRBJ2-7 | TRBV12-3/TRBV12-4 | - | many
TGTGCCAGCAGTGAAACCTCAGGACAGTCCGCTAGCACAGATACGCAGTATTTT | CASSETSGQSASTDTQYF | TRBJ2-3 | TRBV25-1 | - | -
TGTGCCAGCAGCGCAACGGGACAGCTCTATGGCTACACCTTC | CASSATGQLYGYTF | TRBJ1-2 | TRBV9 | TRBD1 | many
TGTGCCAGCAGCTTATCTGTAGATCAGCCCCAGCATTTT | CASSLSVDQPQHF | TRBJ1-5 | TRBV7-9 | - | many
TGTGCCAGCAGGACACCCCGGATAAGGGACCAGTACTTC | CASRTPRIRDQYF | TRBJ2-5 | TRBV2 | - | many
TGTGCCAGCGCCTGGGCCAAATCCTACGAGCAGTACTTC | CASAWAKSYEQYF | TRBJ2-7 | TRBV6-2/TRBV6-3 | - | many
TGCGCCAGCAGCCAAGTGGGTACAGGGGGCAGCGATGGCTACACCTTC | CASSQVGTGGSDGYTF | TRBJ1-2 | TRBV4-1 | TRBD1 | -
TGCGCCAGCAGCTTCGGGACAGCCGACTACGAGCAGTACTTC | CASSFGTADYEQYF | TRBJ2-7 | TRBV5-1 | TRBD1 | many
TGCGCCAGCAGTAGAGGGCCCGGGGCCGCCTACAATGAGCAGTTCTTC | CASSRGPGAAYNEQFF | TRBJ2-1 | TRBV10-1 | - | few
TGCAGTGCCATGGGGACTAGCGGTATCGGGGGGGAGACCCAGTACTTC | CSAMGTSGIGGETQYF | TRBJ2-5 | TRBV20-1 | TRBD2 | -
TGCGCCAGCAGCTTGGAGCAGGGGATGGGCGGGGAGCTGTTTTTT | CASSLEQGMGGELFF | TRBJ2-2 | TRBV5-1 | - | -
TGCAGCCCGATAGTTAGGGGGTACCGAGAGACCCAGTACTTC | CSPIVRGYRETQYF | TRBJ2-5 | TRBV29-1 | - | -
TGTGCCTGGAGTCACCCGCTAGCGGGGGATGACAGTGAGCAGTTCTTC | CAWSHPLAGDDSEQFF | TRBJ2-1 | TRBV30 | TRBD2 | few
TGTGCCAGCAGCTTAATGGGGGCGGTCCAAGAGACCCAGTACTTC | CASSLMGAVQETQYF | TRBJ2-5 | TRBV11-2 | - | many
TGTGCCAGCAGTCGACCTGGGGCCAACGTCCTGACTTTC | CASSRPGANVLTF | TRBJ2-6 | TRBV28 | - | -
TGTGCCAGCAGCTCCCGGGGACGGGAGACCCAGTACTTC | CASSSRGRETQYF | TRBJ2-5 | TRBV7-9 | - | many
TGTGCCAGCAGTGGAGGAGGGTTGCGCAATCAGCCCCAGCATTTT | CASSGGGLRNQPQHF | TRBJ1-5 | TRBV2 | - | many
TGTGCCAGCGGGACGGACTTCCAGCCCCAGCATTTT | CASGTDFQPQHF | TRBJ1-5 | TRBV3-1 | - | many
TGTGCCAGCAGTTTAATGTTAGCCGAGGGGAACACTGAAGCTTTCTTT | CASSLMLAEGNTEAFF | TRBJ1-1 | TRBV12-3/TRBV12-4 | - | many
TGTGCCAGCAGCGCAACCAGGGGGACACACGAGCAGCACTTC | CASSATRGTHEQHF | TRBJ2-7 | TRBV11-3 | TRBD1 | -
TGTGCCACCAGCAACGGAAATCCCACAGGGGGAGCGGGAATAGGGGGCTACACCTTC | CATSNGNPTGGAGIGGYTF | TRBJ1-2 | TRBV15 | TRBD1 | -
TGTGCCAGCAGTTCTCCCGGGACAGGGAAGGAGACCCAGTACTTC | CASSSPGTGKETQYF | TRBJ2-5 | TRBV6-1 | TRBD1 | many
TGTGCCAGCAGTTTAGCGCTTGGGTTTCCAGAGACCCAGTACTTC | CASSLALGFPETQYF | TRBJ2-5 | TRBV12-3/TRBV12-4 | - | many
TGTGCCAGCAGCTTCACACAACTGATAGCGAAGGGCGAGACCCAGTACTTC | CASSFTQLIAKGETQYF | TRBJ2-5 | TRBV7-9 | - | -
TGCGCCAGCAGCCCCCCGGGACTAGCGACAGATACGCAGTATTTT | CASSPPGLATDTQYF | TRBJ2-3 | TRBV4-1 | TRBD2 | -
TGTGCCACCAGCAGAGCGGCGGTAGGGAACAATGAGCAGTTCTTC | CATSRAAVGNNEQFF | TRBJ2-1 | TRBV15 | - | many
TGTGCCAGCAGCTGGTCTGGGGCCAACGTCCTGACTTTC | CASSWSGANVLTF | TRBJ2-6 | TRBV11-2 | - | many
TGTGCCAGCAGTCAGGACAGGGGCCACAATGAGCAGTTCTTC | CASSQDRGHNEQFF | TRBJ2-1 | TRBV7-2 | TRBD1 | many
TGTGCCTGGAGTGGCCATCTCGATCAGCCCCAGCATTTT | CAWSGHLDQPQHF | TRBJ1-5 | TRBV30 | - | many
TGTGCCAGTAGGAGCCGGGGAACCTATGGCTACACCTTC | CASRSRGTYGYTF | TRBJ1-2 | TRBV19 | - | few
TGTGCCAGCAGCCAAAGGGGAAACACCATATATTTT | CASSQRGNTIYF | TRBJ1-3 | TRBV28 | - | -
TGTGCCAGCAGCCAGGACTATGGCTACACCTTC | CASSQDYGYTF | TRBJ1-2 | TRBV3-1 | - | many
TGTGCCAGCAGCCCCTCCGGGACAGGCTATGGCTACACCTTC | CASSPSGTGYGYTF | TRBJ1-2 | TRBV7-9 | TRBD1 | -
TGTGCCAGCAGCGCACGGGAGAGGGGCGAGACCCAGTACTTC | CASSARERGETQYF | TRBJ2-5 | TRBV9 | - | few